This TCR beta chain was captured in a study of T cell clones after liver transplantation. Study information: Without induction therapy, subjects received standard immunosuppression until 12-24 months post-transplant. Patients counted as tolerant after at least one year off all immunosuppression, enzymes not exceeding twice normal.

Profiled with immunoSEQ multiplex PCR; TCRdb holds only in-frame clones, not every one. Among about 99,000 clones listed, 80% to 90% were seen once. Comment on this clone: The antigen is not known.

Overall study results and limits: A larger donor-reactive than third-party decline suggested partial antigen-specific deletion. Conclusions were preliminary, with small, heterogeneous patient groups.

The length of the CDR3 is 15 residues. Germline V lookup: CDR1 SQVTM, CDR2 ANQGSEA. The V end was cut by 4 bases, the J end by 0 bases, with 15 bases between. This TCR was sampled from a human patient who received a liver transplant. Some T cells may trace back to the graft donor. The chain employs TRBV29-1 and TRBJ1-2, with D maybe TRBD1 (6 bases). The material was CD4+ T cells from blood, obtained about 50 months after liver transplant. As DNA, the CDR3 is TGCAGCGTTGGTGCACGGGGGGCCCCTAACTATGGCTACACCTTC. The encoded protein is CSVGARGAPNYGYTF.